This T cell receptor beta chain was documented in a study of T-cell reconstitution after alpha-beta-depleted transplantation in children. Unique molecular identifiers were incorporated into the prepared TCRbeta library. TCRdb itself ran the PCR reads through MiXCR, one entry per CDR3 protein. The repertoire holds about 980,000 distinct CDR3 sequences, with under 30% as singletons. On this clonotype: Antigen unknown.

V gave up 6 bases and J gave up 4 bases, with 15 bases separating them. Per germline, CDR1 GTSNPN and CDR2 SVGIG (reference sequence). CDR3 size: 14 residues. Broader study findings: Surviving recipient cells, namely T cells and thymic progenitors, were the source of high day-60 TCRbeta diversity in some patients. Alpha-beta T cells about two months after transplant reportedly derived from several hundred expanded graft clones. At the one-year point after transplant, T-cell counts and TCRbeta diversity were found to come mostly from T cells that had been newly produced.

The V call is TRBV30, the J call TRBJ1-4, with a weak D call TRBD1 (5 bases). The receptor was derived from a boy in the first two years of life who had a stem cell transplant for SCID, so the T cells may come from the graft donor. The sequencing here drew on PBMCs, mostly from graft donor cells, taken 360 days after TCRalphabeta/CD19-depleted stem cell transplant. Here the CDR3 DNA reads TGTGCCTGCCTCCTTGGGGACGGTAATGAAAAACTGTTTTTT. Protein sequence: CACLLGDGNEKLFF.